The subject of this entry is one T cell receptor (beta chain). PCR employed 60 Vbeta and 13 Jbeta primers. TCRdb keeps only in-frame clones here, not all; method: immunoSEQ multiplex PCR. The repertoire consists of about 110,000 clones, with 74% occurring once and the leading ten covering roughly 2.5%. V dropped 0 bases and J dropped 7 bases, with 15 bases sitting between them. CDR3 size: 14 residues. Germline CDR1 reads GTSNPN; CDR2 reads SVGIG (reference sequence). The sample is drawn from a study of cytomegalovirus exposure and HLA in healthy donors. The genes are TRBV30 and TRBJ1-2; D not certain. The sample consisted of PBMCs. This receptor was obtained from a man aged 50-60 years in good health and CMV-seropositive. CDR3 bases: TGTGCCTGGAGTGTACTTGGTCCCGGGTCTGGCTACACCTTC. Its translation: CAWSVLGPGSGYTF. The entire variable domain, with the rest obtained from reference TRBV30 and TRBJ1-2, is as follows: SQTIHQWPATLVQPVGSPLSLECTVEGTSNPNLYWYRQAAGRGLQLLFYSVGIGQISSEVPQNLSASRPQDRQFILSSKKLLLSDSGFYLCAWSVLGPGSGYTFGSGTRLTVV.